Presented here are 32 T cell receptor beta chains from one specimen sequenced in a study of cytomegalovirus exposure and HLA in healthy donors. The PCR employed 60 Vbeta primers together with 13 Jbeta primers. Profiling relied on immunoSEQ multiplex PCR, and the TCRdb table lists in-frame clones only, not all of them. The table has approximately 150,000 clones, approximately 77% seen once. Sequencing used PBMCs. The receptors here all came from a female donor in good health and CMV-seronegative.

This sequence joins TRBV19 and TRBJ2-1; TRBD2 matches 11 bases. Trimming at V came to 5 bases and at J to 7 bases, leaving 13 bases not matched to a gene. Germline V gene lookup returns CDR1 LNHDA and CDR2 SQIVND (reference sequence). This CDR3 is 17 amino acids long. Here the CDR3 reads CASSLRLAGGPGNEQFF. DNA for the CDR3: TGTGCCAGTAGTCTCCGGTTAGCGGGAGGGCCGGGAAATGAGCAGTTCTTC.

This chain connects TRBV5-6 to TRBJ1-5, with D unclear. V was shortened by 0 bases and J by 5 bases, with 3 bases between the two germline ends. This CDR3 has 12 residues. Germline V CDR1 and CDR2: SGHDT, YYEEEE. In nucleotides, the CDR3 is TGTGCCAGCAGCTTGGGAGATCAGCCCCAGCATTTT. It yields the protein CASSLGDQPQHF. Variable domain in full (rest from reference TRBV5-6 and TRBJ1-5): DAGVTQSPTHLIKTRGQQVTLRCSPKSGHDTVSWYQQALGQGPQFIFQYYEEEERQRGNFPDRFSGHQFPNYSSELNVNALLLGDSALYLCASSLGDQPQHFGDGTRLSIL.

The chain links TRBV7-2 to TRBJ2-7; D perhaps matches TRBD1 (6 bases). Germline V gene sequence: CDR1 SGHTA, CDR2 FQGNSA. V was cut by 2 bases and J by 7 bases, with 9 bases left in between. The CDR3 is 12 amino acids. The CDR3 coding sequence is TGTGCCAGCAGCTTAAATACAGGGGAGCAGTACTTC. Amino acids: CASSLNTGEQYF.

Only a few counts were recorded for this clone. V is TRBV7-8 and J is TRBJ2-1; 12 nucleotides match TRBD1. The germline V gene has CDR1 SGHVS and CDR2 FQNEAQ. This CDR3 contains 16 residues. V dropped 4 bases and J dropped 7; count of bases not matched to a gene: 8. Written as DNA, the CDR3 is TGTGCCAGCAGCTCCCGGGACAGGGGGCGAGGGAATGAGCAGTTCTTC. Translated: CASSSRDRGRGNEQFF.

This rearrangement joins TRBV10-3 to TRBJ1-2, with TRBD1 identical over 8 bases. With 4 bases clipped from V and 3 bases from J, the junction kept 10 bases outside the gene matches. Per germline, CDR1 ENHRY and CDR2 SYGVKD. The CDR3 is made up of 16 amino acids. For the CDR3, the DNA is TGTGCCATCAGTGGGGAAGGACAGGGAACCGACTATGGCTACACCTTC. Protein sequence: CAISGEGQGTDYGYTF.

This chain connects TRBV5-1 to TRBJ2-5; TRBD2 might be the D (6 bases). Germline V gene lookup returns CDR1 SGHRS and CDR2 YFSETQ. The CDR3 loop spans 16 amino acids. V shed 0 bases and J shed 3 bases, with 15 bases lying between them. The CDR3 DNA reads TGCGCCAGCAGCTTGGCCAACGGGGGAGGTGAAGAGACCCAGTACTTC. It is translated as CASSLANGGGEETQYF.

A few counts support this clone. As DNA, the CDR3 is TGTGCCAGCAGCCAAGAGACTAGCTCGTACAATGAGCAGTTCTTC. Translated, it gives CASSQETSSYNEQFF. This rearrangement joins TRBV4-2 to TRBJ2-1; 7 nucleotides align to TRBD2. Per germline, CDR1 LGHNA and CDR2 YNFKEQ. Unmatched junction bases numbered 3, after V lost 0 bases and J lost 4 bases. The CDR3 runs 15 residues.

The V and J genes are TRBV6-5 and TRBJ1-3; no clear D gene. The V gene's germline CDR1 is MNHEY and CDR2 SVGAGI. The CDR3 totals 15 residues. The V end was cut by 0 bases, the J end by 4 bases, with 10 bases between. The CDR3 spells CASSYSEASGNTIYF. The DNA of the CDR3 is TGTGCCAGCAGTTACTCTGAAGCCTCGGGAAACACCATATATTTT.

V is TRBV7-8 and J is TRBJ1-2; 7 bases fit TRBD1. The junction had 9 bases not matched to a gene; V was cut back by 5 bases and J by 6 bases. CDR3 length: 14 residues. In germline, CDR1 is SGHVS, CDR2 FQNEAQ. The CDR3 region has the DNA TGTGCCAGCAGCGGCCGACAGGGAATGGATGGCTACACCTTC. Translation: CASSGRQGMDGYTF. The variable domain in full, completed from reference TRBV7-8 and TRBJ1-2, reads GAGVSQSPRYKVAKRGQDVALRCDPISGHVSLFWYQQALGQGPEFLTYFQNEAQLDKSGLPSDRFFAERPEGSVSTLKIQRTQQEDSAVYLCASSGRQGMDGYTFGSGTRLTVV.

The chain combines TRBV10-3 with TRBJ2-7; 10 nucleotides agree with TRBD2. The germline CDR1 and CDR2 sequences are ENHRY and SYGVKD. This CDR3 region has 13 residues. J gave up 6 bases and V 7 bases, and 6 bases lay outside the gene matches. Here the CDR3 reads CAIKAGGRGEQYF. DNA of the CDR3: TGTGCCATCAAAGCGGGAGGGCGCGGCGAGCAGTACTTC.

This chain connects TRBV7-2 to TRBJ1-1; D gene unclear. Trimming removed 5 bases from V and 0 bases from J, with 7 bases in between. The CDR3 length is 13 residues. Germline loops: CDR1 SGHTA, CDR2 FQGNSA. The CDR3 bases are TGTGCCAGCAGCCTTACAGTGAACACTGAAGCTTTCTTT. This translates into CASSLTVNTEAFF.

The gene calls are TRBV28 and TRBJ1-1, with D tentatively TRBD1 (6 bases). Between the trimmed V and J ends, which lost 5 bases and 11 bases, there was a span of 15 bases. This CDR3 is built from 12 residues. Germline CDR1 is MDHEN and CDR2 is SYDVKM. CDR3 in amino acids: CASSTQGIWAFF. As DNA, the CDR3 is TGTGCCAGCAGTACACAGGGTATCTGGGCTTTCTTT.

V usage is TRBV14 and J usage is TRBJ2-3; D may be TRBD1 (5 bases). This CDR3 has 14 residues. CDR1 is SGHDN, CDR2 FVKESK, per germline. With 0 bases removed from V and 2 bases from J, the gap between germline ends came to 6 bases. DNA for the CDR3: TGTGCCAGCAGCCAAGACAGGGCCACAGATACGCAGTATTTT. It yields the protein CASSQDRATDTQYF.

V usage is TRBV5-1 and J usage is TRBJ2-3; a weak D match, TRBD2 (6 bases). Per germline, CDR1 SGHRS and CDR2 YFSETQ. Trimming took 5 bases from V and 0 from J, leaving 7 bases between them. The CDR3 runs to 13 residues. The CDR3 nucleotides are TGCGCCAGCAGGGCGGGGAGCACAGATACGCAGTATTTT. It translates to CASRAGSTDTQYF.

The CDR3: CASSTGTGISDTQYF. In DNA form, the CDR3 reads TGTGCCAGCAGCACCGGGACAGGGATTTCAGATACGCAGTATTTT. V gene TRBV7-3 combines with J gene TRBJ2-3; TRBD1 agrees at 9 bases. V shed 5 bases and J 4 bases; nucleotides not matched to a gene: 7. Germline assignment: CDR1 SGHTA and CDR2 FQGTGA. The CDR3 length is 15 residues.

This clone occurred a few times. The V call is TRBV7-3, the J call TRBJ1-2, with D possibly matching TRBD1 (6 bases). The CDR3 runs 12 residues. The germline V and J ends were trimmed by 6 bases and 7 bases, with 12 bases remaining between them. From germline, CDR1 is SGHTA and CDR2 FQGTGA. The CDR3 coding sequence is TGTGCCAGCAGGGATGACAGGTCTGGCTACACCTTC. It encodes CASRDDRSGYTF.

The chain carries TRBV5-1 and TRBJ2-7, with D perhaps matching TRBD2 (6 bases). This CDR3 spans 13 amino acids. V was trimmed by 0 bases and J by 5 bases, leaving 9 bases between them. Germline CDR1 and CDR2: SGHRS and YFSETQ. CDR3 loop: CASSLVGEDEQYF. The CDR3 region has the DNA TGCGCCAGCAGCTTGGTAGGGGAGGACGAGCAGTACTTC. Filled out from reference TRBV5-1 and TRBJ2-7, the complete variable domain reads KAGVTQTPRYLIKTRGQQVTLSCSPISGHRSVSWYQQTPGQGLQFLFEYFSETQRNKGNFPGRFSGRQFSNSRSEMNVSTLELGDSALYLCASSLVGEDEQYFGPGTRLTVT.

In its sample, this clone was seen once. The chain is built from TRBV6-5 and TRBJ1-3; 8 bases fit TRBD1. V dropped 6 bases and J dropped 1; count of bases not matched to a gene: 5. This CDR3 is 15 amino acids long. The germline CDR1 and CDR2 sequences are MNHEY and SVGAGI. The CDR3 sequence: CASSRDRGSGNTIYF. DNA of the CDR3: TGTGCCAGCAGCCGTGACAGGGGTTCTGGAAACACCATATATTTT.

In this sample, this clone turned up once. J is TRBJ1-2 and V is TRBV30; D is possibly TRBD1 (5 bases). The CDR3 is 14 amino acids. Trimming removed 0 bases at V and 9 bases at J, with 17 bases between. Looked up from germline, CDR1 is GTSNPN and CDR2 is SVGIG (reference sequence). CDR3 amino acids: CAWSVLAGMSSYTF. CDR3 coding DNA: TGTGCCTGGAGTGTACTGGCAGGGATGAGTAGCTACACCTTC.

The J gene is TRBJ1-4, the V gene TRBV6-5; D possibly corresponds to TRBD1 (5 bases). Germline V gene data show CDR1 as MNHEY and CDR2 as SVGAGI. This CDR3 is 14 amino acids long. Trimming stripped 0 bases from V and 9 bases from J, with 11 bases between. The CDR3 is CASSYSPGEKKLFF. In DNA form, the CDR3 reads TGTGCCAGCAGTTACTCCCCGGGGGAGAAAAAACTGTTTTTT.

The rearrangement links TRBV7-2 to TRBJ1-5; D is ambiguous. The CDR3 runs 15 residues. Germline lookup yields CDR1 SGHTA and CDR2 FQGNSA. V was clipped by 3 bases and J by 0 bases, with 9 bases between them. The chain's CDR3 is CASSFGVYSNQPQHF. The CDR3 DNA reads TGTGCCAGCAGCTTCGGGGTATATAGCAATCAGCCCCAGCATTTT.

This clone came up once. This chain joins TRBV28 and TRBJ1-2; 8 positions match TRBD1. From germline, CDR1 is MDHEN and CDR2 SYDVKM. V lost 6 bases and J lost 3; bases outside the gene matches: 6. The CDR3 sequence is 14 residues long. DNA of the CDR3: TGTGCCAGCAGCGCTCCGGGACAGGACTATGGCTACACCTTC. Translated: CASSAPGQDYGYTF.

This chain links TRBV30 with TRBJ2-1, with a weak D call TRBD1 (6 bases). This CDR3 region has 13 residues. Trimming shortened V by 0 bases and J by 5 bases, and 8 bases separated the two germline ends. Germline values: CDR1 GTSNPN, CDR2 SVGIG (reference sequence). Here the CDR3 DNA reads TGTGCCTGGAGTGTGGGGGCGAACAATGAGCAGTTCTTC. Protein product: CAWSVGANNEQFF.

The rearrangement links TRBV5-3 to TRBJ2-1; TRBD2 matches at 7 bases. TRBV5-3 is known as an ORF, though its function is uncertain. The V and J ends lost 4 bases and 8 bases, in that order; junction bases with no gene match: 18. The CDR3 runs 17 residues. CDR3 residues: CARSRSKGCSGVDEQFF. CDR3 DNA: TGTGCCAGAAGCCGGTCGAAGGGGTGCAGCGGGGTCGATGAGCAGTTCTTC.

The gene calls are TRBV6-4 and TRBJ1-2; possible D gene TRBD1, 5 bases. Germline V gene sequence: CDR1 MRHNA, CDR2 SNTAGT. This CDR3 region has 14 residues. V was clipped by 0 bases and J by 8 bases, with 13 bases between them. CDR3 loop: CASSDSSKRTGYTF. The CDR3 DNA sequence: TGTGCCAGCAGTGACTCGAGCAAGAGGACAGGCTACACCTTC.

The chain has TRBV10-1 and TRBJ1-5; 7 bases match TRBD1. Germline assignment: CDR1 WNHNN and CDR2 SYGVQD (reference sequence). The CDR3 extends over 15 amino acids. V lost 0 bases, J lost 7 bases, and 6 bases stayed unmatched. As DNA, the CDR3 is TGCGCCAGCAGTGAGTCACAGGGGATACGACAGCCCCAGCATTTT. Amino acids: CASSESQGIRQPQHF.

In DNA, the CDR3 is TGTGCCAGAAGCGGGACGCCAAATTCACCCCTCCACTTT. Protein product: CARSGTPNSPLHF. The chain joins TRBV30 to TRBJ1-6, with D tentatively TRBD1 (5 bases). Trimming cost V 8 bases and J 7 bases, with 15 bases left between them. The CDR3 consists of 13 residues. Germline CDR1 is GTSNPN and CDR2 is SVGIG (reference sequence).

The gene calls are TRBV10-3 and TRBJ1-4; no reliable D call. The germline V gene has CDR1 ENHRY and CDR2 SYGVKD. CDR3 size: 14 residues. Trimming removed 4 bases from V and 6 bases from J, with 12 bases in between. This CDR3 reads CAISARDPYEKLFF. In nucleotides, the CDR3 is TGTGCCATCAGTGCGCGGGATCCCTATGAAAAACTGTTTTTT.

The chain employs TRBV12-5 and TRBJ1-3; the D is unclear. Germline V gives CDR1 LGHNT, CDR2 FRNRAP. The CDR3 extends over 16 amino acids. V lost 0 bases and J 4 bases, leaving 13 bases between the germline ends. CDR3 in amino acids: CASGLVNGPLGNTIYF. The CDR3 DNA sequence: TGTGCTAGTGGTTTGGTAAACGGTCCTTTAGGAAACACCATATATTTT.

In this sample, this clone turned up once. The rearrangement links TRBV2 to TRBJ2-1; 8 bases agree with TRBD2. The ends lost 2 bases at V and 3 bases at J; junction bases unmatched: 3. The germline V gene has CDR1 SNHLY and CDR2 FYNNEI. This CDR3 is 15 amino acids long. CDR3 in amino acids: CASSETLAGYNEQFF. The CDR3 DNA sequence: TGTGCCAGCAGTGAAACTCTAGCGGGCTACAATGAGCAGTTCTTC.

The chain couples TRBV19 to TRBJ2-1; 11 nucleotides agree with TRBD2. The CDR3 runs 17 residues. Germline loops: CDR1 LNHDA, CDR2 SQIVND (reference sequence). Unmatched junction bases numbered 9, after V lost 2 bases and J lost 6 bases. The CDR3 DNA reads as TGTGCCAGTAGTATAATCCAGACTAGCGGGATGTCCAATGAGCAGTTCTTC. Protein product: CASSIIQTSGMSNEQFF.

This chain connects TRBV11-2 to TRBJ2-1; D gene uncertain. V was clipped by 5 bases and J by 9 bases, with 11 bases between them. The CDR3 sequence is 12 residues long. Per the germline V gene, CDR1 is SGHAT and CDR2 is FQNNGV. The CDR3 loop reads CASSPTGPEQFF. In DNA, the CDR3 is TGTGCCAGCAGCCCCACCGGTCCTGAGCAGTTCTTC.